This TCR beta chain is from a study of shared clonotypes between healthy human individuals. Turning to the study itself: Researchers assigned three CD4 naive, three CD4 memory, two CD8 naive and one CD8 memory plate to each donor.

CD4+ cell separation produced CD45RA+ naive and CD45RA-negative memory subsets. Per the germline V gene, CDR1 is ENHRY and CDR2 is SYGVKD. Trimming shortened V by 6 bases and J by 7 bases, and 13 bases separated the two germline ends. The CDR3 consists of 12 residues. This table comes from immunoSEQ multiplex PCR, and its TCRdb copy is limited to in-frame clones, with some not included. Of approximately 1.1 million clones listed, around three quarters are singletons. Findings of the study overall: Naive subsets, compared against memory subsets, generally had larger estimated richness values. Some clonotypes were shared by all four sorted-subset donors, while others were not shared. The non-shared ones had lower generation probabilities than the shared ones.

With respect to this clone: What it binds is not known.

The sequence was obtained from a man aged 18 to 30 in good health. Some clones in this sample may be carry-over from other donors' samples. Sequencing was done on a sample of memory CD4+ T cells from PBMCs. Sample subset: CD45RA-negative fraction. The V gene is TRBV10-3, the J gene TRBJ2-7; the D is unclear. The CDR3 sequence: CAISPVSWEQYF. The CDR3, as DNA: TGTGCCATCAGCCCCGTTTCGTGGGAGCAGTACTTC.